The source of this T cell receptor beta chain is a study of OX40 agonist ivuxolimab in advanced cancers. Whole-study context: The dose-escalation cohort had hepatocellular carcinoma, melanoma, renal cell or head and neck cancer. Mean age approximately 66 years, range about 23 to 85; 82.7% male.

After removal of 3 bases from V and 2 bases from J, the junction contained 6 bases not matched to a gene. The CDR3 runs to 17 residues. The V gene's germline CDR1 is SGHNT and CDR2 YYREEE (reference sequence). Method: immunoSEQ multiplex PCR; TCRdb's copy keeps in-frame clones and lacks some. The sample includes approximately 94,000 clones, around four fifths of them seen just once. Enrollment shut out patients with autoimmune disease history or systemic immunosuppression. On cycle 4 day 1 and cycle 7 day 1, as well as at baseline, blood was sampled. The chain links TRBV5-4 to TRBJ1-3; 12 bases line up with TRBD1. The sequencing used CD4+ or CD8+ T cells sorted from blood, collected in a trial of the OX40 agonist ivuxolimab. The receptor was isolated from an adult with an advanced solid tumor such as melanoma, head and neck, liver or kidney cancer. CDR3 in amino acids: CASSSTRDRGPGNTIYF. The CDR3 bases are TGTGCCAGCAGCTCGACACGGGACAGGGGGCCTGGAAACACCATATATTTT.